This T cell receptor beta chain is from a study of cytomegalovirus exposure and HLA in healthy donors (dated by TCRdb to 2017 to 2019). With respect to the entire study: A later analysis indicated that the 120 or so validation repertoires were generated on the platform also employed for the 720 or so repertoires of the first cohort. The study aimed to test whether cataloging public T cell receptors could reveal signatures of past pathogen exposure. To predict cytomegalovirus infection status, the study brought together high-throughput TCR immunosequencing, statistical association of individual TCRs with disease status, and machine learning. In addition to the first cohort of 666 subjects, a separate validation cohort of under 150 different subjects was used. Study-wide conclusions, independent of this receptor: The classifier was reported to diagnose cytomegalovirus status with high specificity and sensitivity in both the original and validation cohorts. The authors suggested that the approach could potentially be generalized to other disease states and immunological phenotypes. Across donors, most TCR sequences were observed very rarely, whereas some public TCRs were present in many individuals. A later analysis lacked HLA typing for the validation cohort, so it scored co-occurrence in that cohort across all 110 or so repertoires. In a later analysis, TCRs clustered in the first cohort were found to also tend to co-occur in the approximately 110 validation repertoires, with about 93% of cluster scores above 0. A total of fewer than 200 TCR beta chains were listed by the study as associated with cytomegalovirus. A few of the identified cytomegalovirus-associated TCR beta chains were confirmed in vitro to be specific for cytomegalovirus antigens.

The donors were included in the validation cohort of approximately 130 subjects, a group kept apart from the roughly 610-subject first cohort. Concerning this clone: No antigen is known for it. The input lacks base qualities; no much larger clone sits a single base away.

Library creation used the immunoSEQ multiplex PCR assay. The authors' analysis ran thus. A statistical classification framework was developed to diagnose cytomegalovirus status using the catalog of TCR beta chain sequences. In its TCRdb copy, this immuneACCESS table keeps in-frame sequences only and misses some clones. Where compared with another copy, unresolved V genes explain less than half of these, and the others have no known cause. The D gene and trimming were derived from the DNA, and the V and J assignments and clone size from that table. The sample table lists fewer than 350,000 clones, approximately 88% of them with a count of one. Clones ranked in the top ten supply around 0.92% of the sample. The specimen was PBMCs. This TCR came from a woman aged 18-29 years in good health and CMV-seronegative.

The DNA sequence is TGTGCCAGCAGCCCCCGGCGGAGCGGGAGTACCAATGAGCAGTTCTTC. This codes for CASSPRRSGSTNEQFF. The V and J segments used are TRBV7-3 and TRBJ2-1; the central 8 bases match TRBD2. The CDR3 spans 16 residues, from the cysteine through the phenylalanine. Just the 48-base CDR3 DNA is kept, in frame starting at base 1. The germline V and J ends show losses of 5 bases and 6 bases respectively, and no gene match explains 12 bases of the junction. For CDR1 and CDR2, the germline V gene lists SGHTA and FQGTGA.